A selection of T cell receptor beta chains follows, all from one sample in a study of blood T cells in healthy people across ages. TCRdb re-derived calls from the 5' RACE reads in MiXCR, one entry per CDR3 protein. The data show around 790,000 distinct CDR3 sequences, around 42% seen once. Sequencing was done on a sample of blood. These receptors were collected from a man aged 60 to 69 in good health. The CDR3 runs from the conserved cysteine through the conserved F or W. The D gene is left open where the match is weak. Some rows have no size entry. The others give once, few or many, or a class for an expanded clone.

J,V,D,size,CDR3,DNA
TRBJ1-6,TRBV12-3/TRBV12-4,NA,NA,CASSPTGYGSPLHF,TGTGCCAGCAGCCCCACAGGGTATGGATCACCCCTCCACTTT
TRBJ1-2,TRBV6-2/TRBV6-3,NA,many,CASSPWTNYGYTF,TGTGCCAGCAGTCCCTGGACTAACTATGGCTACACCTTC
TRBJ2-5,TRBV5-1,NA,NA,CASSLLRNNEQYF,TGCGCCAGCAGCTTGTTGAGGAACAATGAGCAGTACTTC
TRBJ1-2,TRBV6-5,NA,few,CASSWGLTYGYTF,TGTGCCAGCAGTTGGGGACTCACCTATGGCTACACCTTC
TRBJ1-2,TRBV27,TRBD1,NA,CASSFGQGQYGYTF,TGTGCCAGCAGTTTCGGACAGGGGCAATATGGCTACACCTTC
TRBJ2-5,TRBV2,NA,NA,CASRGGLETQYF,TGTGCCAGCAGAGGGGGGCTAGAGACCCAGTACTTC
TRBJ2-7,TRBV20-1,NA,NA,CSASGTGYEQYF,TGCAGTGCTAGTGGCACTGGATACGAGCAGTACTTC
TRBJ1-4,TRBV16,TRBD1,few,CASSQWDRGNEKLFF,TGTGCCAGCAGCCAATGGGACAGGGGTAATGAAAAACTGTTTTTT
TRBJ2-2,TRBV7-9,TRBD2,many,CASSLGGVNTGELFF,TGTGCCAGCAGCCTGGGGGGGGTGAACACCGGGGAGCTGTTTTTT
TRBJ2-5,TRBV6-2/TRBV6-3,NA,NA,CASSYTTTTPIMETQYF,TGTGCCAGCAGTTACACGACAACGACACCGATCATGGAGACCCAGTACTTC
TRBJ2-1,TRBV6-6,NA,NA,CASSYGSGRHNEQFF,TGTGCCAGCAGTTACGGTAGCGGTCGGCACAATGAGCAGTTCTTC
TRBJ2-3,TRBV24-1,TRBD1,NA,CATSAATGEVTDTQYF,TGTGCCACCAGTGCCGCGACAGGGGAGGTTACAGATACGCAGTATTTT
TRBJ2-4,TRBV20-1,TRBD1,many,CSARERTGNGVRKNIQYF,TGCAGTGCTAGAGAGAGGACAGGGAATGGGGTGCGGAAAAACATTCAGTACTTC
TRBJ2-2,TRBV6-1,NA,NA,CASRDSIIGELFF,TGTGCCAGCAGGGACAGTATCATCGGGGAGCTGTTTTTT
TRBJ1-6,TRBV27,NA,few,CASSSPGGYSPLHF,TGTGCCAGCAGTTCACCCGGGGGCTATTCACCCCTCCACTTT
TRBJ2-5,TRBV7-4,NA,NA,CASSLTKRAYQETQYF,TGTGCCAGCAGCTTAACGAAGCGGGCCTACCAAGAGACCCAGTACTTC
TRBJ2-7,TRBV11-3,NA,NA,CASSLSWQTYEQYF,TGTGCCAGCAGCTTATCCTGGCAGACCTACGAGCAGTACTTC
TRBJ1-5,TRBV20-1,TRBD1,NA,CSAGRDRGLETYGTSAQHF,TGCAGTGCTGGCCGGGACAGGGGGCTTGAGACCTATGGAACCTCGGCCCAGCATTTT
TRBJ2-7,TRBV28,NA,few,CASSNPTGGGEQYF,TGTGCCAGCAGTAACCCGACAGGAGGGGGCGAGCAGTACTTC
TRBJ1-6,TRBV5-1,TRBD1,NA,CASSFWPGGAGDSPLHF,TGCGCCAGCAGCTTTTGGCCAGGGGGCGCGGGCGATTCACCCCTCCACTTT
TRBJ1-4,TRBV20-1,TRBD1,few,CSAPDRGSTNEKLFF,TGCAGTGCCCCGGACAGGGGATCGACTAATGAAAAACTGTTTTTT
TRBJ2-5,TRBV20-1,TRBD1,NA,CSARLDRGPLQETQYF,TGCAGTGCTAGACTGGACAGGGGCCCCCTCCAAGAGACCCAGTACTTC
TRBJ2-1,TRBV20-1,TRBD2,few,CSARVPPTSGGAVYGNEQFF,TGCAGTGCTAGAGTCCCTCCCACTAGCGGGGGGGCTGTGTATGGCAATGAGCAGTTCTTC
TRBJ2-7,TRBV4-1,NA,many,CASSQGQGVAYEQYF,TGCGCCAGCAGCCAAGGGCAGGGAGTCGCCTACGAGCAGTACTTC
TRBJ1-6,TRBV2,TRBD1,NA,CASTGQGAENSPLHF,TGTGCCAGCACCGGACAGGGGGCGGAAAATTCACCCCTCCACTTT
TRBJ2-5,TRBV2,NA,NA,CASILAGVPQETQYF,TGTGCCAGCATCTTGGCAGGTGTCCCCCAAGAGACCCAGTACTTC
TRBJ2-7,TRBV6-5,TRBD1,few,CASSALGQKYEQYF,TGTGCCAGCTCTGCCTTGGGACAGAAATACGAGCAGTACTTC
TRBJ1-2,TRBV20-1,TRBD1,NA,CSDADRGDGYTF,TGCAGTGACGCGGACAGGGGTGATGGCTACACCTTC
TRBJ2-3,TRBV10-3,TRBD1,NA,CAFSEWGTDTDTQYF,TGTGCCTTCAGTGAGTGGGGGACAGACACAGATACGCAGTATTTT
TRBJ2-3,TRBV9,TRBD2,few,CASSVAAGLAVTDTQYF,TGTGCCAGCAGCGTAGCTGCTGGACTAGCGGTCACAGATACGCAGTATTTT
TRBJ2-7,TRBV19,TRBD1,NA,CASSRTGEAYEQYF,TGTGCCAGTAGTAGGACAGGGGAGGCGTACGAGCAGTACTTC
TRBJ1-1,TRBV6-2/TRBV6-3,TRBD1,NA,CASRSGQYTEAFF,TGTGCCAGCCGCTCGGGACAGTACACTGAAGCTTTCTTT
TRBJ2-1,TRBV7-9,TRBD2,NA,CASSPGTSGVYNEQFF,TGTGCCAGCAGCCCAGGGACTAGCGGGGTCTACAATGAGCAGTTCTTC
TRBJ2-2,TRBV4-3,NA,NA,CASSQEHQRTGELFF,TGCGCCAGCAGCCAAGAGCACCAGCGCACCGGGGAGCTGTTTTTT
TRBJ2-1,TRBV29-1,TRBD2,NA,CSVARSGGAYNEQFF,TGCAGCGTTGCCCGTAGCGGGGGGGCCTACAATGAGCAGTTCTTC
TRBJ1-5,TRBV4-3,TRBD1,few,CASSQGAGGADQPQHF,TGCGCCAGCAGCCAAGGGGCAGGGGGCGCTGATCAGCCCCAGCATTTT
TRBJ2-5,TRBV5-4,NA,NA,CASSFGAREPEETQYF,TGTGCCAGCAGCTTTGGGGCAAGGGAACCCGAAGAGACCCAGTACTTC
TRBJ1-2,TRBV6-1,NA,few,CASSEGGTYGYTF,TGTGCCAGCAGTGAAGGGGGAACCTATGGCTACACCTTC
TRBJ2-1,TRBV9,TRBD2,NA,CASSPRGAGSDNEQFF,TGTGCCAGCAGCCCCCGGGGAGCGGGGTCAGACAATGAGCAGTTCTTC
TRBJ2-7,TRBV7-2,TRBD2,few,CASSVTSVSYEQYF,TGTGCCAGCAGCGTCACTAGCGTTAGCTACGAGCAGTACTTC
TRBJ1-2,TRBV29-1,TRBD1,once,CSVEGQGAGYTF,TGCAGCGTTGAAGGACAGGGCGCTGGCTACACCTTC
TRBJ2-1,TRBV25-1,NA,NA,CASSESSVQETQFF,TGTGCCAGCAGTGAATCGTCGGTACAAGAGACCCAGTTCTTC